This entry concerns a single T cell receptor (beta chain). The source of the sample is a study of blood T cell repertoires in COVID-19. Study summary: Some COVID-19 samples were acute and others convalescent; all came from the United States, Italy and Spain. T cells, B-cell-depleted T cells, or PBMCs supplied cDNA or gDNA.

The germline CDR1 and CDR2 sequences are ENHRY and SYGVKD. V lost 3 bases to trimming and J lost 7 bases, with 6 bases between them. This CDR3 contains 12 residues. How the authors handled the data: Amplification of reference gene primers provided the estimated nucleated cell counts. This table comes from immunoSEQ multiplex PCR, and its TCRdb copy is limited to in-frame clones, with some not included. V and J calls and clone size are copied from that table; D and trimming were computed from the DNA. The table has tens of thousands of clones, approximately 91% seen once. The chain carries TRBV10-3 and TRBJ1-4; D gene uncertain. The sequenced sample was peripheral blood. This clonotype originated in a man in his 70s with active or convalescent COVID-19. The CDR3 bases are TGTGCCATCAGTGAACTCGCTGAAAAACTGTTTTTT. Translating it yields CAISELAEKLFF.